This is a list of T cell receptor beta chains from one sample in a study of blood T cell repertoires in COVID-19. TCRdb's table, derived via immunoSEQ multiplex PCR, lists solely in-frame clones and lacks some. This table has 150,000 to 200,000 clones, approximately 83% appearing once. Material for sequencing was peripheral blood. Source of these receptors: a human donor with acute or convalescent COVID-19. The donor label of this sample is uncertain. Both conserved end residues are part of each CDR3. The D gene is left open where the match is weak. Some rows mark clone size as missing; the rest say once, few, many or name a class of expanded clone.

clone size,J gene,V gene,D gene,CDR3 DNA,CDR3 protein
-,TRBJ1-5,TRBV28,-,TGTGCCAGTAGAGTATACAGGACGGCTAGCAATCAGCCCCAGCATTTT,CASRVYRTASNQPQHF
-,TRBJ2-7,TRBV2,-,TGTGCCAGCTTGGAGGGGAGGCCCTACGAGCAGTACTTC,CASLEGRPYEQYF
-,TRBJ2-5,TRBV27,-,TGTGCCAGCAGTCCCCTCGAGCGACGAGACCAAGAGACCCAGTACTTC,CASSPLERRDQETQYF
-,TRBJ2-7,TRBV7-8,TRBD1,TGTGCCAGCAGCTTGACTACAGGGGGCGCATTCTACGAGCAGTACTTC,CASSLTTGGAFYEQYF
-,TRBJ2-2,TRBV9,TRBD2,TGTGCCAGCAGCGTAGGAGGTAGCGGGGGTAACACCGGGGAGCTGTTTTTT,CASSVGGSGGNTGELFF
-,TRBJ1-1,TRBV28,TRBD1,TGTGCCAGCATGGGACAGATAACGATGAACACTGAAGCTTTCTTT,CASMGQITMNTEAFF
-,TRBJ2-2,TRBV10-1,TRBD2,TGCGCCAGCAGTGAGTCGTTGGTAGCGGGGGCCTCGAGAACCGGGGAGCTGTTTTTT,CASSESLVAGASRTGELFF
-,TRBJ2-1,TRBV29-1,-,TGCAGCGTTGCAGGCAATGAGCAGTTCTTC,CSVAGNEQFF
-,TRBJ2-7,TRBV6-5,TRBD1,TGTGCCAGTCAATTACAGGGGGCCATGTCCTACGAGCAGTACTTC,CASQLQGAMSYEQYF
-,TRBJ1-6,TRBV30,-,TGTGCCAGCCTCAGGCAGGGAACGTCCTATAATTCACCCCTCCACTTT,CASLRQGTSYNSPLHF
-,TRBJ1-4,TRBV19,-,TGTGCCAGTAGTATAACCTCCAGGGTTGCAAATGAAAAACTGTTTTTT,CASSITSRVANEKLFF
-,TRBJ2-3,TRBV30,TRBD2,TGTGCCTGGGGTAGCGGGGAAGATACGCAGTATTTT,CAWGSGEDTQYF
-,TRBJ2-7,TRBV27,TRBD1,TGTGCCAGCCGACTGGGACAGGGAAAATTTACGAAGCAGTACTTC,CASRLGQGKFTKQYF
-,TRBJ2-1,TRBV12-3/TRBV12-4,-,TGTGCCAGCAGTTACAGGAGCTACAATGAGCAGTTCTTC,CASSYRSYNEQFF
-,TRBJ1-1,TRBV19,-,TGTGCCAGTAGTATCCTAGGGGACACTGAAGCTTTCTTT,CASSILGDTEAFF
once,TRBJ2-5,TRBV29-1,TRBD2,TGCAGCGCGGAACCCCCTAGCGGGAGGGGGTATATGTGGGAGACCCAGTACTTC,CSAEPPSGRGYMWETQYF
-,TRBJ2-7,TRBV5-1,TRBD1,TGCGCCAGCAGCTATGGAATATACGGACAGGGTGCCTACGAGCAGTACTTC,CASSYGIYGQGAYEQYF
-,TRBJ2-7,TRBV28,-,TGTACCAGCAGTTTCTCAGGTTTGCGTCGCGAGCAGTACTTC,CTSSFSGLRREQYF
-,TRBJ1-6,TRBV5-1,TRBD1,TGCGCCAGCAGCTTGGCGGTGACAGGGGGTTCACCCCTCCACTTT,CASSLAVTGGSPLHF
-,TRBJ2-2,TRBV2,-,TGTGCCAGCAGTGAAGTGAGAGCTGGGAACACCGGGGAGCTGTTTTTT,CASSEVRAGNTGELFF
-,TRBJ1-1,TRBV6-5,-,TGTGCCAGCAGTTACTCGAGGGGGTTTCGGATCACTGAAGCTTTCTTT,CASSYSRGFRITEAFF
-,TRBJ2-2,TRBV6-5,-,TGTGCCAGCAGACCAACAGGGACCGGGGAGCTGTTTTTT,CASRPTGTGELFF
-,TRBJ1-2,TRBV18,-,TGTGCCAGCTCACCACTTTCAGAGGGTGGCTACACCTTC,CASSPLSEGGYTF
few,TRBJ1-1,TRBV5-1,-,TGCGCCAGCAGCCAAAGGCCAGGGGTATTGGACACTGAAGCTTTCTTT,CASSQRPGVLDTEAFF